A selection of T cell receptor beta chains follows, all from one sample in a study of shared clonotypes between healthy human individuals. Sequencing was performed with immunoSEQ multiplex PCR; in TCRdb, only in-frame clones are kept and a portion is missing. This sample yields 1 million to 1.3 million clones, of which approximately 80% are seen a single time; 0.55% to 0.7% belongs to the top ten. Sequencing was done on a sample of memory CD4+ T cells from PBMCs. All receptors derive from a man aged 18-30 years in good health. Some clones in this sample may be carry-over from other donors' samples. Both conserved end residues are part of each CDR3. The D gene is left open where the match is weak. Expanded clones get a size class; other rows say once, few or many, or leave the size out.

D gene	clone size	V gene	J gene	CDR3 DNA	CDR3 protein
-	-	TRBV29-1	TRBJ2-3	TGCAGCGTTGAAGGCTACCGGGATTCACCAGATACGCAGTATTTT	CSVEGYRDSPDTQYF
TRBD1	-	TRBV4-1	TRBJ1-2	TGCGCCAGCAGCCAAGATGAGAGGGGGCAGCTTGGCTACACCTTC	CASSQDERGQLGYTF
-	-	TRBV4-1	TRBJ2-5	TGCGCCAGCAGCCAAGGGCCGGGACGCAACCAAGAGACCCAGTACTTC	CASSQGPGRNQETQYF
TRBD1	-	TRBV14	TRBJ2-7	TGTGCCAGCAGCCGCTCCGGGACAGGGCGCTACGAGCAGTACTTC	CASSRSGTGRYEQYF
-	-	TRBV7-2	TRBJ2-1	TGTGCCAGCAGCTTACAGCCGGGTGTTGAGCAGTTCTTC	CASSLQPGVEQFF
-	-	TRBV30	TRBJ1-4	TGTGCCTGGAGTGTAGGAGGGGATGAGGAAAAACTGTTTTTT	CAWSVGGDEEKLFF
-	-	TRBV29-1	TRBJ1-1	TGCAGCGTCGGAGCACAGCTGAACACTGAAGCTTTCTTT	CSVGAQLNTEAFF
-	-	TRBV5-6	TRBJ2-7	TGTGCCAGCAGCTTGCGTTCTCTGGGTTCCTACGAGCAGTACTTC	CASSLRSLGSYEQYF
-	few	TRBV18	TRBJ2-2	TGTGCCAGCTCACCGAATCCCACATCCCTAACCGGGGAGCTGTTTTTT	CASSPNPTSLTGELFF
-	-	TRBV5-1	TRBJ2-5	TGCGCCAGCAGCCCCGCGGTAAGAGCGGGAGAGACCCAGTACTTC	CASSPAVRAGETQYF
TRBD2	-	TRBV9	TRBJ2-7	TGTGCCAGCAGCGTAGGGACTAGCGGGAGCTACGAGCAGTACTTC	CASSVGTSGSYEQYF
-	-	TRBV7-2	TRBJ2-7	TGTGCCAGCAGCTTCGGGGGATCGAGCTCCTACGAGCAGTACTTC	CASSFGGSSSYEQYF
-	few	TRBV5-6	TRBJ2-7	TGTGCCAGCAACCAGCGGACAGGGAGGGAATGGGAGGAACAGTACTTC	CASNQRTGREWEEQYF